These 4 T cell receptor beta chains were all obtained from the same sample, sequenced in a study of T cell repertoires in cytomegalovirus infection. TCRdb passed the reads through MiXCR, listing each CDR3 protein once. The data show around 170,000 distinct CDR3 sequences, roughly 14% seen once. Sequences were obtained from PBMCs. The receptors originated from a human donor in good health (CMV status not recorded). Some clones in this sample may be carry-over from other donors' samples.

There are many counts of this clonotype. The V call is TRBV6-5, the J call TRBJ2-1; TRBD2 matches 10 bases. Unmatched junction bases numbered 8, after V lost 2 bases and J lost 13 bases. The V gene's germline CDR1 is MNHEY and CDR2 SVGAGI. The CDR3 extends over 14 amino acids. CDR3 in amino acids: CASSYRASGRFQFF. In nucleotides, the CDR3 is TGTGCCAGCAGTTACAGGGCTAGCGGGAGATTCCAGTTCTTC.

This clonotype appeared a few times. This sequence joins TRBV7-2 and TRBJ1-1, with D uncertain. This CDR3 spans 11 amino acids. V was clipped by 5 bases and J by 8 bases, with 9 bases between them. Germline CDR1 SGHTA, CDR2 FQGNSA. This chain's CDR3 is CASSIREEAFF. CDR3 nucleotide sequence: TGTGCCAGCAGCATCCGAGAAGAAGCTTTCTTT.

This clonotype was observed a few times. The gene calls are TRBV27 and TRBJ1-1; 10 nucleotides match TRBD1. The germline V gene encodes CDR1 MNHEY and CDR2 SMNVEV (reference sequence). V shed 5 bases and J 4 bases; nucleotides not matched to a gene: 7. The CDR3 is made up of 15 amino acids. The CDR3 reads CASSTKGQGSTEAFF. CDR3 DNA sequence: TGTGCCAGCAGTACAAAGGGACAGGGGAGCACTGAAGCTTTCTTT.

This clonotype was counted at least ten times. The J gene is TRBJ2-5, the V gene TRBV7-2; D is ambiguous. V lost 2 bases, J lost 0 bases, and 10 bases lay in between. Per the germline V gene, CDR1 is SGHTA and CDR2 is FQGNSA. There are 15 residues in the CDR3. CDR3 region: CASSLRQSYQETQYF. The CDR3 DNA sequence: TGTGCCAGCAGCTTACGCCAAAGCTACCAAGAGACCCAGTACTTC.